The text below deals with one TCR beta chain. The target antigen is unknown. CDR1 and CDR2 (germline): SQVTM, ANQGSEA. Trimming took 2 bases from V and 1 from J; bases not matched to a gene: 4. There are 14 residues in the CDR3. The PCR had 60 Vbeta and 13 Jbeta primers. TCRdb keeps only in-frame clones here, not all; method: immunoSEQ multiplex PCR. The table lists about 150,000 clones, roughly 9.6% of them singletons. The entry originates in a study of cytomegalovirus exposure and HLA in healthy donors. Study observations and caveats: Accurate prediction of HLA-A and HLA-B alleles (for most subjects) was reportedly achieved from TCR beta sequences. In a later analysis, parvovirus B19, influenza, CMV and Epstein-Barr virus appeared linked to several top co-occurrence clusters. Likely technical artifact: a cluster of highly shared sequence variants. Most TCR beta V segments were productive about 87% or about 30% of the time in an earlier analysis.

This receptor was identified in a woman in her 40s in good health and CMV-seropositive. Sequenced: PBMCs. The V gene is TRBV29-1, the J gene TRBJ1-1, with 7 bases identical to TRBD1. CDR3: CSVEKGQTNTEAFF. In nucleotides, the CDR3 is TGCAGCGTTGAAAAGGGACAGACGAACACTGAAGCTTTCTTT.